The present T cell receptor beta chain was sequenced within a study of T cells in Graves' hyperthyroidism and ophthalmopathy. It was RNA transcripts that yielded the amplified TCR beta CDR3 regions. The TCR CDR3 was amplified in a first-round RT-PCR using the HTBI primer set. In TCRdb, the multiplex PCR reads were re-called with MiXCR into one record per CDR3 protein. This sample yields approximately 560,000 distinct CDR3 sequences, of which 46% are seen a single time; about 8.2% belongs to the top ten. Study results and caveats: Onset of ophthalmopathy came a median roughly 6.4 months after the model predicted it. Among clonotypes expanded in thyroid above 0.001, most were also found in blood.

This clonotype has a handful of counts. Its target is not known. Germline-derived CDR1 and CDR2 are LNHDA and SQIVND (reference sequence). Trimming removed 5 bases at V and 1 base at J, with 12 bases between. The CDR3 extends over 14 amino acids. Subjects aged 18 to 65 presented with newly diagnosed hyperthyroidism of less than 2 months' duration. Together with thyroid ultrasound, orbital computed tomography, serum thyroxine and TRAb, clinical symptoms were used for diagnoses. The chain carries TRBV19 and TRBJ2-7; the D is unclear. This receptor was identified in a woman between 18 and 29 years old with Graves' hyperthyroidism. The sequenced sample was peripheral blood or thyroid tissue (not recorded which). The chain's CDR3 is CASSAMGSSYEQYF. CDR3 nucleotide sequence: TGTGCCAGTAGTGCCATGGGGTCGTCCTACGAGCAGTACTTC. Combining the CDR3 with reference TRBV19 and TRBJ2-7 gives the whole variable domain DGGITQSPKYLFRKEGQNVTLSCEQNLNHDAMYWYRQDPGQGLRLIYYSQIVNDFQKGDIAEGYSVSREKKESFPLTVTSAQKNPTAFYLCASSAMGSSYEQYFGPGTRLTVT.